The 30 T cell receptor beta chains reported below all come from one sample, sequenced in a study of blood T cell repertoires in COVID-19. Here immunoSEQ multiplex PCR was the method, and the copy in TCRdb shows in-frame clones only, minus some. This sample has 200,000 to 250,000 clones, with around four fifths found just once. Material: PBMCs or T cells enriched from blood (not recorded which). These receptors were obtained from a man in his forties who had recovered from COVID-19.

V gene TRBV19 combines with J gene TRBJ1-2; D may be TRBD1 (5 bases). The germline gives CDR1 LNHDA, CDR2 SQIVND (reference sequence). The CDR3 length is 14 residues. Trimming stripped 7 bases from V and 0 bases from J, with 12 bases between. CDR3: CASKPGGPNYGYTF. As DNA, the CDR3 is TGTGCCAGTAAGCCCGGGGGACCTAACTATGGCTACACCTTC.

This clone was counted between two and nine times. V usage is TRBV5-1 and J usage is TRBJ1-3; TRBD1 aligns across 7 bases. The V gene's germline CDR1 is SGHRS and CDR2 YFSETQ. The CDR3 length is 17 residues. The J segment lost 0 bases and the V segment lost 2 bases, leaving 8 bases of the junction unmatched. CDR3 in DNA: TGCGCCAGCAGCTTCACGACAGGGAAGGGCTCTGGAAACACCATATATTTT. Its translation: CASSFTTGKGSGNTIYF.

The chain joins TRBV6-6 to TRBJ2-5, with 11 bases that match TRBD2. The CDR3 consists of 14 residues. After removal of 6 bases from V and 3 bases from J, the junction contained 3 bases not matched to a gene. Germline lookup yields CDR1 MNHNY and CDR2 SVGAGI (reference sequence). CDR3 sequence: CASREGLAEETQYF. Written as DNA, the CDR3 is TGTGCCAGCAGGGAGGGACTAGCGGAAGAGACCCAGTACTTC.

This chain connects TRBV19 to TRBJ1-2; 7 bases line up with TRBD1. CDR1 LNHDA and CDR2 SQIVND come from the germline V gene (reference sequence). The length of the CDR3 is 16 residues. Trimming at V came to 7 bases and at J to 0 bases, leaving 11 bases not matched to a gene. The CDR3 here is CASTRVGTASNYGYTF. Here the CDR3 DNA reads TGTGCCAGTACTCGCGTTGGGACAGCCTCTAACTATGGCTACACCTTC.

This clone was observed a handful of times. This rearrangement joins TRBV19 to TRBJ1-1; the D gene is possibly TRBD1 (5 bases). From germline, CDR1 is LNHDA and CDR2 SQIVND (reference sequence). The CDR3 sequence is 15 residues long. The V gene lost 3 bases and the J gene lost 1 base, with 12 bases spanning the gap. The CDR3 protein is CASSIVVDRNTEAFF. DNA of the CDR3: TGTGCCAGTAGTATCGTAGTAGACAGGAACACTGAAGCTTTCTTT. Variable domain in full (rest from reference TRBV19 and TRBJ1-1): DGGITQSPKYLFRKEGQNVTLSCEQNLNHDAMYWYRQDPGQGLRLIYYSQIVNDFQKGDIAEGYSVSREKKESFPLTVTSAQKNPTAFYLCASSIVVDRNTEAFFGQGTRLTVV.

The rearrangement uses TRBV5-1 and TRBJ1-2, with TRBD1 as a possible D gene (5 bases). CDR1 SGHRS and CDR2 YFSETQ come from the germline V gene. This CDR3 region has 12 residues. V was trimmed by 7 bases and J by 14 bases, leaving 21 bases between them. CDR3 region: CASYDPPGRQTF. CDR3 DNA sequence: TGCGCCAGCTACGACCCCCCAGGGCGTCAGACCTTC.

The rearrangement links TRBV3-1 (or the pseudogene TRBV3-2) to TRBJ1-2, with D possibly being TRBD1 (6 bases). V was trimmed by 4 bases and J by 9 bases, leaving 9 bases between them. CDR1 and CDR2 (germline): LGHDT, YNNKEL (reference sequence). The CDR3 contains 11 residues. CDR3 bases: TGTGCCAGCAGCCGGGGGCTGAGCTACACCTTC. Protein product: CASSRGLSYTF.

This clone was seen a few times. CDR3 nucleotide sequence: TGTGCCAGTAGTATCGGGTTTGGAGCGGGATTTCGGGGTGAGCAGTTCTTC. This gives the protein CASSIGFGAGFRGEQFF. This chain uses TRBV19 with TRBJ2-1; 7 bases agree with TRBD2. The CDR3 consists of 17 residues. CDR1 and CDR2 (germline): LNHDA, SQIVND (reference sequence). V was clipped by 3 bases and J by 9 bases; unmatched bases: 17.

This rearrangement joins TRBV7-6 to TRBJ2-3; 7 nucleotides align to TRBD2. Trimming cost V 5 bases and J 6 bases; bases outside gene matches: 8. Per the germline V gene, CDR1 is SGHVS and CDR2 is FNYEAQ. The CDR3 covers 14 residues. CDR3 loop: CASSPGGRWDTQYF. Written as DNA, the CDR3 is TGTGCCAGCAGCCCCGGCGGGAGATGGGATACGCAGTATTTT.

The chain joins TRBV29-1 to TRBJ2-3, with D unclear. CDR3 length: 12 residues. Germline values: CDR1 SQVTM, CDR2 ANQGSEA. Trimming took off 6 bases at V and 0 bases at J, with 7 bases between the two ends. The CDR3 DNA sequence: TGCAGCGTGGGCTATAGCACAGATACGCAGTATTTT. This sequence encodes CSVGYSTDTQYF.

The chain employs TRBV12-3 or TRBV12-4 and TRBJ2-5, with D possibly TRBD1 on 6 matching bases. V lost 5 bases to trimming and J lost 5 bases, with 12 bases between them. CDR3 length equals 13 residues. CDR3 in amino acids: CASSDPGVETQYF. The DNA for the CDR3 is TGTGCCAGCAGTGACCCAGGGGTGGAGACCCAGTACTTC.

V is TRBV27 and J is TRBJ1-5; TRBD1 matches 10 bases. The CDR3 is 15 residues long. V was pared by 6 bases and J by 4 bases, with 6 bases of the junction left unmatched. Germline assignment: CDR1 MNHEY and CDR2 SMNVEV (reference sequence). The CDR3 sequence is CASRLTGGANQPQHF. CDR3 nucleotide sequence: TGTGCCAGCAGACTGACAGGGGGCGCGAATCAGCCCCAGCATTTT.

The genes are TRBV5-5 and TRBJ1-1; TRBD1 might be the D (6 bases). The V end lost 3 bases, the J end lost 8 bases, and 14 bases lay between the germline ends. CDR1 is SGHKS, CDR2 YYEKEE, per germline (reference sequence). There are 13 residues in the CDR3. The CDR3 sequence: CASSSNDRREAFF. The CDR3 coding sequence is TGTGCCAGCAGCTCAAATGACAGGAGAGAAGCTTTCTTT.

This clone appeared a few times. The chain combines TRBV7-9 with TRBJ2-3; 7 bases line up with TRBD2. V trimming: 5 bases; J trimming: 3 bases; junction bases outside the gene matches: 14. CDR1 SEHNR and CDR2 FQNEAQ come from the germline V gene (reference sequence). The CDR3 totals 17 residues. The DNA of the CDR3 is TGTGCCAGCAGCCCAAACCCGGGGAGGGAGGGGACAGATACGCAGTATTTT. Encoded protein: CASSPNPGREGTDTQYF.

This chain uses TRBV4-1 with TRBJ2-5, with TRBD2 matching over 8 bases. CDR1 and CDR2 (germline): MGHRA, YSYEKL. This CDR3 region has 17 residues. Trimming cost V 0 bases and J 3 bases; bases outside gene matches: 9. The DNA of the CDR3 is TGCGCCAGCAGCCAAGAATTATACGGGAGGGAAAAAGAGACCCAGTACTTC. Its protein product is CASSQELYGREKETQYF.

Here the CDR3 reads CASSASGQQETQYF. The CDR3 DNA sequence: TGTGCCAGTAGCGCCTCGGGACAGCAAGAGACCCAGTACTTC. The chain recombines TRBV19 with TRBJ2-5; 7 positions agree with TRBD1. With V trimmed by 6 bases and J by 2 bases, 6 bases remained unmatched. The CDR3 contains 14 residues. Per germline, CDR1 LNHDA and CDR2 SQIVND (reference sequence).

The rearrangement joins TRBV11-2 to TRBJ1-2; D is unclear. CDR1 and CDR2 from the germline V gene are SGHAT and FQNNGV. The CDR3 is 15 amino acids. The V end was cut by 5 bases, the J end by 5 bases, with 18 bases between. For the CDR3, the DNA is TGTGCCAGCAGCCTATGGTTACTCCAACCTTATGGCTACACCTTC. Amino acid sequence: CASSLWLLQPYGYTF.

The gene calls are TRBV18 and TRBJ2-1; D might be TRBD1 (5 bases). Germline loops: CDR1 KGHSH, CDR2 LQKENI. The CDR3 is 14 amino acids. V lost 3 bases and J lost 7, with 13 bases in between. The CDR3 DNA reads TGTGCCAGCTCACCTCGACAGTTTAATAATGAGCAGTTCTTC. This codes for CASSPRQFNNEQFF. The full variable domain, its missing parts supplied by reference TRBV18 and TRBJ2-1, is NAGVMQNPRHLVRRRGQEARLRCSPMKGHSHVYWYRQLPEEGLKFMVYLQKENIIDESGMPKERFSAEFPKEGPSILRIQQVVRGDSAAYFCASSPRQFNNEQFFGPGTRLTVL.

The chain uses TRBV5-4 and TRBJ2-5; 11 nucleotides align to TRBD2. Germline assignment: CDR1 SGHNT and CDR2 YYREEE (reference sequence). The V gene end was trimmed by 1 base and the J gene end by 5 bases; junction bases not matched to a gene: 4. CDR3 length equals 15 residues. In nucleotides, the CDR3 is TGTGCCAGCAGCTTGTTAGCGGGGGGGCTGGAGACCCAGTACTTC. Its translation is CASSLLAGGLETQYF.

This clone was observed a handful of times. The V gene is TRBV5-1, the J gene TRBJ2-7; 13 bases match TRBD2. The germline V gene encodes CDR1 SGHRS and CDR2 YFSETQ. V trimming: 7 bases; J trimming: 8 bases; junction bases outside the gene matches: 27. The CDR3 contains 20 residues. The CDR3, as DNA: TGCGCCAGCGGGGGGTCACCGTGGGACGGAGGGACTAGCGGGGAGAGCAAGCAGTACTTC. Translation gives CASGGSPWDGGTSGESKQYF.

This chain joins TRBV7-2 and TRBJ1-3; 7 nucleotides match TRBD1. CDR3 length: 14 residues. Looked up from germline, CDR1 is SGHTA and CDR2 is FQGNSA. Unmatched junction bases numbered 4, after V lost 5 bases and J lost 3 bases. CDR3 protein: CASSTQGNGNTIYF. The CDR3 DNA follows: TGTGCCAGCAGCACACAGGGGAATGGAAACACCATATATTTT.

The gene calls are TRBV6-6 and TRBJ1-2; D unclear. The germline V gene has CDR1 MNHNY and CDR2 SVGAGI (reference sequence). V was cut by 3 bases and J by 6 bases, with 5 bases left in between. The CDR3 has 11 residues. CDR3 in DNA: TGTGCCAGCAGTTATTCCGATGGCTACACCTTC. The encoded protein is CASSYSDGYTF.

The chain links TRBV5-1 to TRBJ2-6; D ambiguous. The germline V and J ends were trimmed by 0 bases and 2 bases, with 6 bases remaining between them. CDR1 and CDR2 from the germline V gene are SGHRS and YFSETQ. This CDR3 comprises 15 residues. The CDR3 DNA sequence: TGCGCCAGCAGCTTGGGAGTTGCTGGGGCCAACGTCCTGACTTTC. It specifies CASSLGVAGANVLTF.

This clone was detected once. Other nucleotide sequences from this sample produce the same CDR3. The CDR3 reads CASSLGGFNSPLHF. As DNA, the CDR3 is TGTGCCAGCAGCTTAGGAGGGTTTAATTCACCCCTCCACTTT. This chain uses TRBV7-6 with TRBJ1-6; no reliable D call. Germline CDR1 is SGHVS and CDR2 is FNYEAQ. CDR3 length: 14 amino acids. V was pared by 1 base and J by 6 bases, with 7 bases between.

The chain carries TRBV7-8 and TRBJ1-5; D call uncertain. This CDR3 is 14 amino acids long. Germline V lookup: CDR1 SGHVS, CDR2 FQNEAQ. Trimming pared 1 base from V and 5 bases from J, leaving 9 bases between. CDR3 amino acids: CASSLDGGHQPQHF. In DNA, the CDR3 is TGTGCCAGCAGCTTAGACGGAGGACATCAGCCCCAGCATTTT.

This clone appeared once. J is TRBJ1-1 and V is TRBV4-1; TRBD1 matches 7 bases. The CDR3 runs to 13 residues. V was clipped by 6 bases and J by 5 bases; unmatched bases: 6. CDR1 is MGHRA, CDR2 YSYEKL, per germline. The CDR3 region is CASRKTGETEAFF. Here the CDR3 DNA reads TGCGCCAGCAGGAAAACAGGGGAAACTGAAGCTTTCTTT.

This clone has just a few counts. The V and J genes are TRBV5-4 and TRBJ2-3, with a tentative D call TRBD2 (5 bases). V dropped 3 bases and J dropped 0 bases, with 11 bases sitting between them. The germline gives CDR1 SGHNT, CDR2 YYREEE (reference sequence). This CDR3 is built from 15 residues. The CDR3 region is CASSSGTPSTDTQYF. CDR3 DNA sequence: TGTGCCAGCAGCTCGGGAACCCCTAGCACAGATACGCAGTATTTT.

Turning to this clone: Distinct nucleotide sequences in the sample also encode this CDR3. Written as DNA, the CDR3 is TGCAGCGTTGAACGGGGGGTGAACACTGAAGCTTTCTTT. Its translation is CSVERGVNTEAFF. V usage is TRBV29-1 and J usage is TRBJ1-1, with D perhaps matching TRBD1 (5 bases). The germline V gene encodes CDR1 SQVTM and CDR2 ANQGSEA. V lost 2 bases, J lost 0 bases, and 7 bases lay in between. The CDR3 length is 13 residues.

The chain is built from TRBV7-2 and TRBJ2-6; D perhaps matches TRBD1 (5 bases). Per germline, CDR1 SGHTA and CDR2 FQGNSA. V was cut by 5 bases and J by 3 bases, with 14 bases left in between. This CDR3 spans 16 amino acids. CDR3: CASSRGRGFGANVLTF. In nucleotides, the CDR3 is TGTGCCAGCAGCCGTGGTAGGGGATTTGGGGCCAACGTCCTGACTTTC.

V gene TRBV2 combines with J gene TRBJ2-1; 9 nucleotides agree with TRBD1. Looked up from germline, CDR1 is SNHLY and CDR2 is FYNNEI. The CDR3 loop spans 14 amino acids. The V gene end was trimmed by 4 bases and the J gene end by 4 bases; junction bases not matched to a gene: 2. The CDR3 nucleotides are TGTGCCAGCAGTGTAGACAGGGGGTACAATGAGCAGTTCTTC. This gives the protein CASSVDRGYNEQFF.